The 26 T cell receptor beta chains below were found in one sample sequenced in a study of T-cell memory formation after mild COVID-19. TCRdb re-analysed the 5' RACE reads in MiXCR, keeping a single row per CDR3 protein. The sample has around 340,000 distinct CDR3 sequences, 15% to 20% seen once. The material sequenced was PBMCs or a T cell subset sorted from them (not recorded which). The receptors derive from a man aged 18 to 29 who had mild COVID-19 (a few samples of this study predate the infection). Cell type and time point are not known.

The CDR3 DNA is TGTGCCAGCAGCTTAGAAGGCGGGGGCGAAGCTTTCTTT. Protein: CASSLEGGGEAFF. The J gene is TRBJ1-1, the V gene TRBV7-9, with D possibly TRBD1 on 6 matching bases. The CDR3 totals 13 residues. Germline V lookup: CDR1 SEHNR, CDR2 FQNEAQ (reference sequence). Trimming removed 1 base from V and 8 bases from J, with 11 bases in between.

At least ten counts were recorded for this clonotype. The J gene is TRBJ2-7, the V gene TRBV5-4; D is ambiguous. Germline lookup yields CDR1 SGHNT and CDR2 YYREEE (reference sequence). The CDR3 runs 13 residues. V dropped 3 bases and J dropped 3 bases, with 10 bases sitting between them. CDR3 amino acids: CASSSEASYEQYV. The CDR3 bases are TGTGCCAGCAGCTCTGAGGCTAGCTACGAGCAGTACGTC.

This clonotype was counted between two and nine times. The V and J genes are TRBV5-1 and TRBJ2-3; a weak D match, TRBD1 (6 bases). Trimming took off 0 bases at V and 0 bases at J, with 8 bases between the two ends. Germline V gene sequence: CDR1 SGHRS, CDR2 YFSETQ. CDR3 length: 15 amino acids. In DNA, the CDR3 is TGCGCCAGCAGCTTGGGGGGGCAAAGCACAGATACGCAGTATTTT. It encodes CASSLGGQSTDTQYF.

This CDR3 is CASSLAQEETQYF. CDR3 DNA: TGTGCCAGCAGCTTAGCCCAGGAAGAGACCCAGTACTTC. This chain joins TRBV7-2 and TRBJ2-5; D gene ambiguous. The CDR3 sequence is 13 residues long. Germline CDR1 reads SGHTA; CDR2 reads FQGNSA. Between the trimmed V and J ends, which lost 0 bases and 3 bases, there was a span of 5 bases. The variable domain in full, completed from reference TRBV7-2 and TRBJ2-5, reads GAGVSQSPSNKVTEKGKDVELRCDPISGHTALYWYRQSLGQGLEFLIYFQGNSAPDKSGLPSDRFSAERTGGSVSTLTIQRTQQEDSAVYLCASSLAQEETQYFGPGTRLLVL.

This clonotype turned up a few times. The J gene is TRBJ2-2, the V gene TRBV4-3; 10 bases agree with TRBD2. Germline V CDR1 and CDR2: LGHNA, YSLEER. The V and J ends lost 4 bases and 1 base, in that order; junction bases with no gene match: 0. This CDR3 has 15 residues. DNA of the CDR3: TGCGCCAGCAGCCGACTAGCGGGGAACACCGGGGAGCTGTTTTTT. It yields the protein CASSRLAGNTGELFF.

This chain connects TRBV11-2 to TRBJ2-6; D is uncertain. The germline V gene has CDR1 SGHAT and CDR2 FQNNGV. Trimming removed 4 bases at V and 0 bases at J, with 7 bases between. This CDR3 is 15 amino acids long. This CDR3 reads CASSSRVSGANVLTF. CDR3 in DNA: TGTGCCAGCAGCTCACGGGTCTCTGGGGCCAACGTCCTGACTTTC.

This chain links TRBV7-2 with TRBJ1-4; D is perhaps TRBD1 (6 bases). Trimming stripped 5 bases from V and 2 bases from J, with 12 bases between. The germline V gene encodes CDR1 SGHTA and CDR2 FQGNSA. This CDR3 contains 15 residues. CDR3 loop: CASSPRGQTNEKLFF. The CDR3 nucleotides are TGTGCCAGCAGCCCCCGTGGACAGACTAATGAAAAACTGTTTTTT.

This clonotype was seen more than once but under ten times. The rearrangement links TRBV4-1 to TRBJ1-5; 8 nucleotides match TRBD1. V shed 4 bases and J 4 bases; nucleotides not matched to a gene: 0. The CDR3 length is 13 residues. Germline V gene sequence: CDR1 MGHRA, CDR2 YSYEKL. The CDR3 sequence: CASSRTGNQPQHF. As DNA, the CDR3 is TGCGCCAGCAGCCGGACAGGGAATCAGCCCCAGCATTTT.

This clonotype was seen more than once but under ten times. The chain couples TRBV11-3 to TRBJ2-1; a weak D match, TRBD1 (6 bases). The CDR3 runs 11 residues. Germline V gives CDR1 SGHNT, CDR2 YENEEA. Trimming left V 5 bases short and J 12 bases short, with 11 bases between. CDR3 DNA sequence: TGTGCCAGCAGCCAGGGGCTCGGGCAGTTCTTC. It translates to CASSQGLGQFF.

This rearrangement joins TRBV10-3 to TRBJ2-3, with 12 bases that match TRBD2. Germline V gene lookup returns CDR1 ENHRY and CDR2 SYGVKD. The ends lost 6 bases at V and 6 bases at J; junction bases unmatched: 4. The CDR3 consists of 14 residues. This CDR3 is CAISPSGGVDTQYF. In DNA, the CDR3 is TGTGCCATCAGCCCTAGCGGGGGGGTGGATACGCAGTATTTT.

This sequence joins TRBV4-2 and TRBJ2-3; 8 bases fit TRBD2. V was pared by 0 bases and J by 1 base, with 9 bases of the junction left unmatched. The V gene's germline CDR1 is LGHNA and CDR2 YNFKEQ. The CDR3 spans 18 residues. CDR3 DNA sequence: TGTGCCAGCAGCCAAGATTTAGGGGGGACTAGACGCACAGATACGCAGTATTTT. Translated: CASSQDLGGTRRTDTQYF.

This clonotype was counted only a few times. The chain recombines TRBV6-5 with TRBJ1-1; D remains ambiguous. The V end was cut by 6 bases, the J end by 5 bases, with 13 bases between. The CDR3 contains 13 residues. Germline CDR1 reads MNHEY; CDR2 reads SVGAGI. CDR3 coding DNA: TGTGCCAGCAGGACCCCCGGGATAACTGAAGCTTTCTTT. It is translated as CASRTPGITEAFF.

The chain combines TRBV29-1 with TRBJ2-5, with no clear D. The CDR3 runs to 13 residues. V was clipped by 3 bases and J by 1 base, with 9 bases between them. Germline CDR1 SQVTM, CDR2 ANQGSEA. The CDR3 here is CSVDLATQETQYF. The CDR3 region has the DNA TGCAGCGTTGATCTGGCTACCCAAGAGACCCAGTACTTC.

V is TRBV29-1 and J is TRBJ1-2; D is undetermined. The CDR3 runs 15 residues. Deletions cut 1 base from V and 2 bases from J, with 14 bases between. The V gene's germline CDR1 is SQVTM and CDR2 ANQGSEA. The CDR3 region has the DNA TGCAGCGTTGAAGGGGCTTCGGGGTACAACTATGGCTACACCTTC. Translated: CSVEGASGYNYGYTF.

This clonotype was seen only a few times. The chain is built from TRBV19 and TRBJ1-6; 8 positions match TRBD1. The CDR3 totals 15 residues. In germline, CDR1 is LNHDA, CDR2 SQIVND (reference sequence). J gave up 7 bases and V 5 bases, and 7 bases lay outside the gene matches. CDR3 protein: CASSGTGGLNSPLHF. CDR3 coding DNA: TGTGCCAGTAGTGGAACAGGGGGTCTGAATTCACCCCTCCACTTT.

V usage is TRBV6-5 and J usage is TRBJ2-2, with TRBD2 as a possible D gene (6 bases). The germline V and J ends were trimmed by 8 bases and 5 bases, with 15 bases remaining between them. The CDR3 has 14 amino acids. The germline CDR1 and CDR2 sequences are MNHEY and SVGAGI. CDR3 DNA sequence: TGTGCCAGCGCGCGGAGGGCTTGGACCGGGGAGCTGTTTTTT. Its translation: CASARRAWTGELFF.

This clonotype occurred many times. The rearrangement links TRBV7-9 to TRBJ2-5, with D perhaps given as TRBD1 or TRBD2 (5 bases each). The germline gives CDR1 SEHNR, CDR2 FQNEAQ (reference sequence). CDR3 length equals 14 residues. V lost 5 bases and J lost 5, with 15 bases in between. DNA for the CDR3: TGTGCCAGCAGCATATGGGACCGCGAGGAGACCCAGTACTTC. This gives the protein CASSIWDREETQYF.

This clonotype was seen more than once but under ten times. The chain's CDR3 is CASSTRTGDGYTF. In DNA form, the CDR3 reads TGTGCCAGCAGTACCAGGACAGGGGACGGCTACACCTTC. This chain connects TRBV6-5 to TRBJ1-2; 9 bases match TRBD1. Trimming took 5 bases from V and 8 from J; bases not matched to a gene: 6. The germline gives CDR1 MNHEY, CDR2 SVGAGI. The CDR3 consists of 13 residues.

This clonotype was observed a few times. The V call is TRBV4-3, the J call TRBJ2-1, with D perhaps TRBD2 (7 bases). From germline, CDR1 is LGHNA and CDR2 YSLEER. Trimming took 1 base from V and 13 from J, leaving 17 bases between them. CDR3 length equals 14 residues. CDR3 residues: CASSQGVGGAYQFF. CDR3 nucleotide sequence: TGCGCCAGCAGCCAAGGCGTGGGGGGGGCGTACCAGTTCTTC.

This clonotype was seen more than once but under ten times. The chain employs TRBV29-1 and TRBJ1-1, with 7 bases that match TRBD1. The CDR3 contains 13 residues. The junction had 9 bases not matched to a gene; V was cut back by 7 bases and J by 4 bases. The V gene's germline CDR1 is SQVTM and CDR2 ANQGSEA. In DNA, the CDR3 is TGCAGCGGTTACAGGGGAGGGAGCACTGAAGCTTTCTTT. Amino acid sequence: CSGYRGGSTEAFF.

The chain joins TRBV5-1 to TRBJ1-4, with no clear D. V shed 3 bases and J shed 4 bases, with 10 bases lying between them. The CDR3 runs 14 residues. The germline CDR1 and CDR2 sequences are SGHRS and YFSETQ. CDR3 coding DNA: TGCGCCAGCAGCTCGGGAGCCTATAATGAAAAACTGTTTTTT. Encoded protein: CASSSGAYNEKLFF.

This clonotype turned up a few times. CDR3: CASSPWTGNEKLFF. Here the CDR3 DNA reads TGTGCCAGCAGCCCCTGGACAGGGAATGAAAAACTGTTTTTT. The chain uses TRBV7-8 and TRBJ1-4; 8 positions agree with TRBD1. V trimming: 5 bases; J trimming: 5 bases; junction bases outside the gene matches: 4. The germline gives CDR1 SGHVS, CDR2 FQNEAQ. The CDR3 is 14 residues long.

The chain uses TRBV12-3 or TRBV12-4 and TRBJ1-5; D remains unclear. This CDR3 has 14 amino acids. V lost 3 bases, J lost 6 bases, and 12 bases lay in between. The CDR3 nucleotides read TGTGCCAGCAGTTTCATGGCAGGCGGTCAGCCCCAGCATTTT. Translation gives CASSFMAGGQPQHF.

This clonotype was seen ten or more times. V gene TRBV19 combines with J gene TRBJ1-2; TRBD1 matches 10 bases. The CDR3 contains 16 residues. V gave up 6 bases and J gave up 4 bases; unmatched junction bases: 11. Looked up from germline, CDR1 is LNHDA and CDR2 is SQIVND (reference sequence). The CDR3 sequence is CASSRQGAIGSYGYTF. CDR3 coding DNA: TGTGCCAGTAGCCGACAGGGGGCAATTGGAAGCTATGGCTACACCTTC.

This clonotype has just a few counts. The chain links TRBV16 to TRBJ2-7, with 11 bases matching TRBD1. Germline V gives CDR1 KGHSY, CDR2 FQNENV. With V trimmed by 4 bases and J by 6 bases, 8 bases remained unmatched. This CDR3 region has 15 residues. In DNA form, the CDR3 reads TGTGCCAGCAGCCGAAACGATGGACAGGGGGCCGAGCAGTACGTC. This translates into CASSRNDGQGAEQYV.

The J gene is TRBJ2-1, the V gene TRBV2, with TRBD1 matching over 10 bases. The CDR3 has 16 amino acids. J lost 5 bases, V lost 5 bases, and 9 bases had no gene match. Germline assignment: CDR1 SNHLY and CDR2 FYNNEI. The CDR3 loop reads CASSQLGQGGDNEQFF. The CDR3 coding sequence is TGTGCCAGCAGTCAACTAGGACAGGGGGGTGACAATGAGCAGTTCTTC.